Presented here are 27 T cell receptor beta chains from one specimen sequenced in a study of response to subunit inactivated influenza vaccine (dated by TCRdb to the late 2010s). The library was obtained by RT-PCR. The sequencing machine was an Illumina HiSeq 2500. Starting from the raw public reads, TCRdb applied fastp trimming at Q25, assembled clones with MiXCR and retained in-frame beta chains. Every distinct CDR3 protein forms one entry, paired with its most common genes and DNA. The table for this sample lists about 480,000 distinct CDR3 sequences; roughly 13% of them were counted only once. Around 14% of the sample rests with the top ten. The time point tag for this specimen amounts to: approximately 47 days after influenza vaccine administration. The sequencing used PBMCs from blood, collected more than 35 days after vaccination. These receptors were collected from a man in his fifties who received an inactivated influenza vaccine. Donor details come from another sample of the same person, matched by shared clones.

Regarding this clonotype: The limits of the CDR3 on the DNA are not certain, so only TCRdb's listed CDR3 is given. V usage is TRBV20-1 and J usage is TRBJ2-5; TRBD1 is taken as the D call from the table, unchecked against the DNA. The CDR3 is 14 amino acids long, termini counted. CDR1 and CDR2 (germline): DFQATT, SNEGSKA (reference sequence). CDR3 loop: CSASFLAGWKTQYF.

J is TRBJ1-4 and V is TRBV9, with TRBD1 as a possible D gene (5 bases). With 6 bases removed from V and 4 bases from J, the gap between germline ends came to 13 bases. Germline CDR1 reads SGDLS; CDR2 reads YYNGEE. This CDR3 has 14 amino acids. In DNA form, the CDR3 reads TGTGCCAGCAACCGGGACGGATTTAATGAAAAACTGTTTTTT. This gives the protein CASNRDGFNEKLFF.

This clonotype was seen more than once but under ten times. This chain links TRBV9 with TRBJ1-1; TRBD1 might be the D (5 bases). The germline V gene has CDR1 SGDLS and CDR2 YYNGEE. The ends were cut back, 0 bases at V and 4 bases at J, with 10 bases in the middle. This CDR3 comprises 14 residues. CDR3 bases: TGTGCCAGCAGCGTAGAGGGGCTAGGCACTGAAGCTTTCTTT. Protein sequence: CASSVEGLGTEAFF.

This sequence joins TRBV29-1 and TRBJ1-5; D is ambiguous. Trimming took 5 bases from V and 11 from J, leaving 22 bases between them. Germline V gives CDR1 SQVTM, CDR2 ANQGSEA. The CDR3 totals 14 residues. CDR3 nucleotides: TGCAGCGTTAAAGTTGGGAGGTTCCGGGGAGCCCAGCATTTT. Encoded protein: CSVKVGRFRGAQHF.

This clonotype was detected only a few times. The chain joins TRBV20-1 to TRBJ2-1, with D perhaps TRBD2 (6 bases). V dropped 4 bases and J dropped 0 bases, with 16 bases sitting between them. The CDR3 loop spans 16 amino acids. Germline V gene sequence: CDR1 DFQATT, CDR2 SNEGSKA (reference sequence). The chain's CDR3 is CSATGLPYSSYNEQFF. The CDR3 coding sequence is TGCAGTGCTACGGGACTCCCCTATAGCTCCTACAATGAGCAGTTCTTC.

The chain combines TRBV12-3 or TRBV12-4 with TRBJ2-2; D unresolved. CDR3 size: 13 residues. Trimming cost V 6 bases and J 6 bases, with 11 bases left between them. CDR3 bases: TGTGCCAGCAGACCGAATGTCTCCGGGGAGCTGTTTTTT. Translating it yields CASRPNVSGELFF.

J is TRBJ2-7 and V is TRBV15; 10 nucleotides line up with TRBD2. Germline trimming cut 6 bases from V and 6 bases from J; bases unmatched to any gene: 8. This CDR3 is 14 amino acids long. Germline assignment: CDR1 LNHNV and CDR2 YYDKDF (reference sequence). The CDR3 region is CATRAGGIPSEQYF. The DNA of the CDR3 is TGTGCCACCAGAGCGGGAGGGATCCCCTCCGAGCAGTACTTC.

The table lists this clonotype with many counts. The rearrangement joins TRBV7-9 to TRBJ2-1; D not certain. Germline CDR1 and CDR2: SEHNR and FQNEAQ (reference sequence). The CDR3 covers 11 residues. V dropped 5 bases and J dropped 9 bases, with 8 bases sitting between them. For the CDR3, the DNA is TGTGCCAGCAGCCTAGGGCCTGAGCAGTTCTTC. Its protein is CASSLGPEQFF.

The chain is built from TRBV20-1 and TRBJ1-2; 8 bases match TRBD1. The CDR3 has 9 amino acids. Germline loops: CDR1 DFQATT, CDR2 SNEGSKA (reference sequence). The CDR3 bases are TGCATGGACAGGGAAGGCTACACCTTC. Residues: CMDREGYTF.

This chain connects TRBV18 to TRBJ2-7, with D possibly matching TRBD1 (5 bases). V lost 4 bases and J 3 bases, leaving 7 bases between the germline ends. The CDR3 totals 12 residues. Germline V lookup: CDR1 KGHSH, CDR2 LQKENI. The CDR3 is CASSQQDYEQYF. The CDR3 nucleotides read TGTGCCAGCTCACAACAGGACTACGAGCAGTACTTC.

This sequence joins TRBV20-1 and TRBJ2-5; 9 bases line up with TRBD2. This CDR3 region has 15 residues. Trimming cost V 0 bases and J 5 bases; bases outside gene matches: 7. Germline CDR1 is DFQATT and CDR2 is SNEGSKA (reference sequence). CDR3 DNA sequence: TGCAGTGCTAGAGATCCAAAGCGGGGGGTGGAGACCCAGTACTTC. This codes for CSARDPKRGVETQYF.

This rearrangement joins TRBV15 to TRBJ2-5; 8 nucleotides agree with TRBD1. Per the germline V gene, CDR1 is LNHNV and CDR2 is YYDKDF (reference sequence). The junction had 2 bases not matched to a gene; V was cut back by 0 bases and J by 5 bases. This CDR3 is built from 14 residues. The CDR3 reads CATSRDQGAETQYF. The CDR3 DNA sequence: TGTGCCACCAGCAGAGATCAGGGGGCGGAGACCCAGTACTTC. The full variable domain, completed using reference TRBV15 and TRBJ2-5, is DAMVIQNPRYQVTQFGKPVTLSCSQTLNHNVMYWYQQKSSQAPKLLFHYYDKDFNNEADTPDNFQSRRPNTSFCFLDIRSPGLGDTAMYLCATSRDQGAETQYFGPGTRLLVL.

This clonotype came up a few times. This chain uses TRBV24-1 with TRBJ2-1, with D tentatively TRBD1 (5 bases). V was trimmed by 0 bases and J by 0 bases, leaving 8 bases between them. CDR1 and CDR2 (germline): KGHDR, SFDVKD. The CDR3 consists of 16 residues. CDR3 in amino acids: CATSDLQGSSYNEQFF. CDR3 DNA: TGTGCCACCAGTGATTTGCAGGGAAGCTCCTACAATGAGCAGTTCTTC.

This clonotype occurred a few times. This sequence joins TRBV20-1 and TRBJ2-7, with D hard to call. This CDR3 has 12 residues. CDR1 and CDR2 from the germline V gene are DFQATT and SNEGSKA (reference sequence). V gave up 0 bases and J gave up 6 bases, with 9 bases separating them. In nucleotides, the CDR3 is TGCAGTGCTAGAGATTCTCTGGTCGAGCAGTACTTC. Residues: CSARDSLVEQYF.

The rearrangement uses TRBV20-1 and TRBJ2-7; no clear D gene. The CDR3 consists of 12 residues. CDR1 is DFQATT and CDR2 is SNEGSKA in the germline V gene (reference sequence). Trimming pared 3 bases from V and 0 bases from J, leaving 6 bases between. CDR3 loop: CSARRHSYEQYF. The CDR3 bases are TGCAGTGCTAGGCGACACTCCTACGAGCAGTACTTC.

The chain links TRBV20-1 to TRBJ2-1; D unresolved. CDR3 size: 11 residues. V lost 3 bases and J 2 bases, leaving 2 bases between the germline ends. Germline CDR1 DFQATT, CDR2 SNEGSKA (reference sequence). The CDR3 coding sequence is TGCAGTGCTAGTGCCTACAATGAGCAGTTCTTC. It yields the protein CSASAYNEQFF.

The chain carries TRBV10-3 and TRBJ2-1; 7 nucleotides align to TRBD2. CDR3 length: 18 residues. The V gene's germline CDR1 is ENHRY and CDR2 SYGVKD. Unmatched junction bases numbered 17, after V lost 0 bases and J lost 9 bases. Written as DNA, the CDR3 is TGTGCCATCAGTGAGTCGAACCCCGGTGCGGCGGGGAGGGGTGAGCAGTTCTTC. The encoded protein is CAISESNPGAAGRGEQFF.

The chain couples TRBV20-1 to TRBJ2-5; 10 bases match TRBD2. Germline trimming cut 1 base from V and 1 base from J; bases unmatched to any gene: 12. Germline V lookup: CDR1 DFQATT, CDR2 SNEGSKA (reference sequence). CDR3 length: 18 residues. CDR3 sequence (DNA): TGCAGTGCTAGAGGAAACCTAGGAGCGGGAGGGCCCCAAGAGACCCAGTACTTC. Its translation is CSARGNLGAGGPQETQYF.

The chain is built from TRBV20-1 and TRBJ1-5; D call uncertain. CDR1 DFQATT and CDR2 SNEGSKA come from the germline V gene (reference sequence). The V end was cut by 3 bases, the J end by 0 bases, with 9 bases between. There are 14 residues in the CDR3. CDR3 in amino acids: CSASKGASNQPQHF. CDR3 DNA sequence: TGCAGTGCTAGTAAAGGCGCTAGCAATCAGCCCCAGCATTTT.

The table lists this clonotype with a few counts. The chain uses TRBV25-1 and TRBJ2-5; 7 bases line up with TRBD1. Germline V gene data show CDR1 as MGHDK and CDR2 as SYGVNS. The CDR3 is made up of 14 amino acids. The V gene end was trimmed by 2 bases and the J gene end by 3 bases; junction bases not matched to a gene: 3. CDR3 region: CASSETGAKETQYF. CDR3 nucleotide sequence: TGTGCCAGCAGTGAAACAGGGGCGAAAGAGACCCAGTACTTC.

The CDR3 reads CASYEGGGEEKLFF. The CDR3, as DNA: TGCGCCAGCTACGAGGGAGGGGGCGAGGAAAAACTGTTTTTT. The chain uses TRBV5-1 and TRBJ1-4; TRBD1 matches at 7 bases. From germline, CDR1 is SGHRS and CDR2 YFSETQ. This CDR3 has 14 amino acids. J was trimmed by 8 bases and V by 7 bases; bases with no gene match: 11.

This clonotype was detected only a few times. V usage is TRBV20-1 and J usage is TRBJ1-2, with a weak D call TRBD1 (6 bases). The CDR3 is 15 amino acids. Germline CDR1 is DFQATT and CDR2 is SNEGSKA (reference sequence). The V end lost 5 bases, the J end lost 7 bases, and 23 bases lay between the germline ends. Here the CDR3 reads CSAPGQGRTKGGYTF. For the CDR3, the DNA is TGCAGTGCTCCCGGGCAGGGGAGAACCAAAGGTGGCTACACCTTC.

This clonotype was counted between two and nine times. V usage is TRBV11-2 and J usage is TRBJ2-3; D gene ambiguous. The CDR3 has 15 amino acids. V was pared by 3 bases and J by 1 base, with 11 bases between. Looked up from germline, CDR1 is SGHAT and CDR2 is FQNNGV. The DNA for the CDR3 is TGTGCCAGCAGCTTTATGAGCCCCGGCACAGATACGCAGTATTTT. Translation gives CASSFMSPGTDTQYF.

The rearrangement links TRBV7-9 to TRBJ2-7; possibly TRBD1 for D (5 bases). The germline V gene encodes CDR1 SEHNR and CDR2 FQNEAQ (reference sequence). The CDR3 is made up of 15 amino acids. Deletions cut 3 bases from V and 1 base from J, with 13 bases between. CDR3 region: CASSFRQSPSYEQYF. CDR3 DNA: TGTGCCAGCAGCTTTCGACAGTCACCGTCCTACGAGCAGTACTTC.

V usage is TRBV9 and J usage is TRBJ2-5; D not certain. V lost 4 bases and J lost 0, with 13 bases in between. The CDR3 runs 15 residues. Germline V gene data show CDR1 as SGDLS and CDR2 as YYNGEE. The CDR3 loop reads CASSRKQTDQETQYF. DNA of the CDR3: TGTGCCAGCAGCAGGAAGCAGACGGACCAAGAGACCCAGTACTTC.

This clonotype was detected only a few times. DNA of the CDR3: TGTGCCAGCAGCATGCGGACTATCTACAATGAGCAGTTCTTC. Residues: CASSMRTIYNEQFF. This chain links TRBV7-2 with TRBJ2-1; D perhaps matches TRBD2 (6 bases). The V end lost 5 bases, the J end lost 3 bases, and 11 bases lay between the germline ends. Looked up from germline, CDR1 is SGHTA and CDR2 is FQGNSA. The CDR3 loop spans 14 amino acids. The variable domain in full, completed from reference TRBV7-2 and TRBJ2-1, reads GAGVSQSPSNKVTEKGKDVELRCDPISGHTALYWYRQSLGQGLEFLIYFQGNSAPDKSGLPSDRFSAERTGGSVSTLTIQRTQQEDSAVYLCASSMRTIYNEQFFGPGTRLTVL.

This clonotype was recorded a few times. V usage is TRBV10-2 and J usage is TRBJ2-7, with TRBD2 matching over 12 bases. The CDR3 extends over 17 amino acids. Germline trimming cut 3 bases from V and 1 base from J; bases unmatched to any gene: 7. CDR1 is WSHSY and CDR2 is SAAADI in the germline V gene. DNA of the CDR3: TGCGCCAGCAGTGAACTAGCGGGGGGCCTCGGGTCCTACGAGCAGTACTTC. It specifies CASSELAGGLGSYEQYF.